These 17 T cell receptor beta chains came from one sample sequenced in a study of post-analysis software for immune sequencing data. Study-wide results and caveats: Five or six TRBV segments were significantly more frequent in patients than in controls. TRBV5-6, TRBV5-1 and TRBV20-1 were among these segments.

Tagging with unique molecular identifiers was a feature of the TCR beta cDNA libraries. One entry per CDR3 protein results from TCRdb running MiXCR on the PCR reads. Of hundreds of thousands of distinct CDR3 sequences listed, roughly 36% are singletons. What these receptors recognize is not known. The sequencing sample was made of blood. The source of these receptors is a girl aged 5 to 17 with multiple sclerosis.

This clonotype was found a few times. The J gene is TRBJ2-5, the V gene TRBV5-6; tentatively, D is TRBD1 (5 bases). The CDR3 loop spans 14 amino acids. With 5 bases removed from V and 1 base from J, the gap between germline ends came to 12 bases. In germline, CDR1 is SGHDT, CDR2 YYEEEE. The CDR3 DNA sequence: TGTGCCAGCAGTGATTGGGGCTCCCAAGAGACCCAGTACTTC. Amino acid sequence: CASSDWGSQETQYF.

The chain combines TRBV12-3 or TRBV12-4 with TRBJ1-1, with D maybe TRBD1 (6 bases). The CDR3 consists of 14 residues. Trimming stripped 5 bases from V and 2 bases from J, with 12 bases between. The CDR3 here is CASSLPTGNTEAFF. For the CDR3, the DNA is TGTGCCAGCAGTCTCCCGACAGGTAACACTGAAGCTTTCTTT.

There are a few counts of this clonotype. The genes are TRBV6-2 or TRBV6-3 and TRBJ2-5; 7 bases fit TRBD2. The J call is in doubt because the DNA end fits TRBJ2-7 better. Germline assignment: CDR1 MNHEY and CDR2 SVGEGT. The CDR3 is made up of 16 amino acids. The CDR3, as DNA: TGTGCCAGCAGTTACTCGACGGGGGGATCTTACTACGAGCAGTACTTC. This sequence encodes CASSYSTGGSYYEQYF.

This clonotype was recorded a few times. V and J are TRBV12-3 or TRBV12-4 and TRBJ2-3; D not resolved. The CDR3 is made up of 15 amino acids. Trimming removed 4 bases at V and 5 bases at J, with 16 bases between. CDR3 sequence (DNA): TGTGCCAGCAGTTCTCTAACGGGTAATCAAGATACGCAGTATTTT. This gives the protein CASSSLTGNQDTQYF.

The V gene is TRBV7-6, the J gene TRBJ2-3; tentative D call: TRBD2 (6 bases). The germline CDR1 and CDR2 sequences are SGHVS and FNYEAQ. Trimming cost V 2 bases and J 6 bases, with 18 bases left between them. This CDR3 contains 16 residues. The CDR3: CASSLSLGGGTDTQYF. CDR3 in DNA: TGTGCCAGCAGCTTAAGTCTGGGCGGAGGGACGGATACGCAGTATTTT.

The rearrangement uses TRBV18 and TRBJ2-5; 7 nucleotides align to TRBD1. Germline CDR1 KGHSH, CDR2 LQKENI. The V segment lost 3 bases and the J segment 4 bases; nucleotides outside the gene matches: 5. CDR3 length equals 14 residues. In nucleotides, the CDR3 is TGTGCCAGCTCACCTTGGGACAGTGGAGAGACCCAGTACTTC. Its protein is CASSPWDSGETQYF.

About this clonotype: One junction end does not reproduce the germline sequence, and a read error may be involved. This chain links TRBV6-5 with TRBJ2-4; D assignment may be TRBD1 or TRBD2 (5 bases each). Germline V gene sequence: CDR1 MNHEY, CDR2 SVGAGI. This CDR3 spans 16 amino acids. Written as DNA, the CDR3 is TGTGCCAGCAGTTCTCGGGGCTCAGTAGCCAAAAGCATTCAGTACTTC. It encodes CASSSRGSVAKSIQYF.

The table lists this clonotype with many counts. This rearrangement joins TRBV6-4 to TRBJ2-7; TRBD2 might be the D (5 bases). Per germline, CDR1 MRHNA and CDR2 SNTAGT. V dropped 8 bases and J dropped 1 base, with 18 bases sitting between them. CDR3 length: 15 amino acids. The CDR3 DNA follows: TGTGCCAGCCAGTGGAGGCCGACCGATTCCTACGAGCAGTACTTC. Amino acids: CASQWRPTDSYEQYF.

The chain is built from TRBV19 and TRBJ1-2, with a possible D match to TRBD1 (6 bases). Germline V gene sequence: CDR1 LNHDA, CDR2 SQIVND (reference sequence). V was trimmed by 4 bases and J by 3 bases, leaving 15 bases between them. The CDR3 totals 15 residues. The CDR3 DNA reads as TGTGCCAGTAGTACCCCGGTAGGGGGGGACTATGGCTACACCTTC. Residues: CASSTPVGGDYGYTF.

The V call is TRBV7-2, the J call TRBJ2-1; D is uncertain. CDR1 is SGHTA, CDR2 FQGNSA, per germline. The CDR3 is 14 residues long. Trimming removed 5 bases at V and 8 bases at J, with 16 bases between. The CDR3 DNA follows: TGTGCCAGCAGCCAGGACCAGTGGAGCGATGAGCAGTTCTTC. Protein: CASSQDQWSDEQFF. Looking up the rest from reference TRBV7-2 and TRBJ2-1 gives the full variable domain: GAGVSQSPSNKVTEKGKDVELRCDPISGHTALYWYRQSLGQGLEFLIYFQGNSAPDKSGLPSDRFSAERTGGSVSTLTIQRTQQEDSAVYLCASSQDQWSDEQFFGPGTRLTVL.

V usage is TRBV7-2 and J usage is TRBJ2-7; 8 bases are shared with TRBD2. The CDR3 loop spans 19 amino acids. Trimming removed 5 bases from V and 0 bases from J; junction bases left unmatched: 18. Per germline, CDR1 SGHTA and CDR2 FQGNSA. This chain's CDR3 is CASSRLGGGSKISSYEQYF. Here the CDR3 DNA reads TGTGCCAGCAGCCGTCTTGGCGGGGGGTCAAAAATCAGCTCCTACGAGCAGTACTTC.

The rearrangement links TRBV9 to TRBJ2-3; TRBD2 matches 14 bases. Per germline, CDR1 SGDLS and CDR2 YYNGEE. This CDR3 spans 17 amino acids. Losses at the gene ends were 0 bases for V and 6 bases for J; bases not matched to a gene: 6. The CDR3: CASSVALTSGGADTQYF. The DNA for the CDR3 is TGTGCCAGCAGCGTAGCCCTGACTAGCGGGGGGGCCGATACGCAGTATTTT.

This clonotype was recorded a few times. The germline gene is not matched at one end of the junction; a read error may be the cause. CDR3 amino acids: CSARERDRGGTYNSPLHF. The CDR3 DNA follows: TGCAGTGCTCGAGAGAGGGACAGGGGCGGAACCTATAATTCACCCCTCCACTTT. The chain uses TRBV20-1 and TRBJ1-6; 10 positions agree with TRBD1. Germline assignment: CDR1 DFQATT and CDR2 SNEGSKA (reference sequence). This CDR3 is built from 18 residues.

V usage is TRBV9 and J usage is TRBJ1-4; D possibly corresponds to TRBD1 (5 bases). The V and J ends lost 3 bases and 3 bases respectively, with 18 bases between them. The CDR3 contains 17 residues. Germline CDR1 and CDR2: SGDLS and YYNGEE. For the CDR3, the DNA is TGTGCCAGCAGCGAGGGTAGAGGGGACGTATCTAATGAAAAACTGTTTTTT. Residues: CASSEGRGDVSNEKLFF. Using reference TRBV9 and TRBJ1-4 for the parts outside the CDR3, the full variable domain is DSGVTQTPKHLITATGQRVTLRCSPRSGDLSVYWYQQSLDQGLQFLIQYYNGEERAKGNILERFSAQQFPDLHSELNLSSLELGDSALYFCASSEGRGDVSNEKLFFGSGTQLSVL.

V usage is TRBV7-9 and J usage is TRBJ2-7, with D possibly being TRBD1 or TRBD2 (5 bases each). This CDR3 contains 12 residues. Germline V gives CDR1 SEHNR, CDR2 FQNEAQ (reference sequence). V was pared by 6 bases and J by 2 bases, with 8 bases between. Written as DNA, the CDR3 is TGTGCCAGCAGAGGGGACGCCTACGAGCAGTACTTC. Amino acids: CASRGDAYEQYF.

The chain combines TRBV7-9 with TRBJ1-1, with 10 bases aligning to TRBD1. Germline CDR1 and CDR2: SEHNR and FQNEAQ (reference sequence). The CDR3 loop spans 14 amino acids. CDR3 nucleotide sequence: TGTGTCACGCGGACAGGGGGAAAGAACACTGAAGCTTTCTTT. Encoded protein: CVTRTGGKNTEAFF. The full variable domain, completed using reference TRBV7-9 and TRBJ1-1, is DTGVSQNPRHKITKRGQNVTFRCDPISEHNRLYWYRQTLGQGPEFLTYFQNEAQLEKSRLLSDRFSAERPKGSFSTLEIQRTEQGDSAMYLCVTRTGGKNTEAFFGQGTRLTVV.

The chain is built from TRBV12-3 or TRBV12-4 and TRBJ1-1; 8 nucleotides match TRBD1. The length of the CDR3 is 17 residues. V shed 4 bases, J shed 2 bases, and the junction held 12 bases outside the gene matches. This chain's CDR3 is CASSSSPPDRGNTEAFF. CDR3 sequence (DNA): TGTGCCAGCAGTTCCTCCCCCCCAGACAGGGGAAACACTGAAGCTTTCTTT.